The 25 T cell receptor beta chains presented below share a single source sample, sequenced in a study of cytomegalovirus exposure and HLA in healthy donors. PCR primers comprised 60 Vbeta and 13 Jbeta primers. Profiled with immunoSEQ multiplex PCR; TCRdb holds only in-frame clones, not every one. The table lists over 80,000 clones, approximately 70% of them singletons. Input material: PBMCs. The origin of the receptors is a man aged 35-49 years in good health and CMV-seronegative.

This clone was recorded only once. This chain joins TRBV27 and TRBJ2-3; 7 bases align to TRBD2. Trimming removed 8 bases from V and 5 bases from J; junction bases left unmatched: 7. CDR1 MNHEY and CDR2 SMNVEV come from the germline V gene (reference sequence). The CDR3 sequence is 13 residues long. CDR3 protein: CASHSGGGDTQYF. CDR3 coding DNA: TGTGCCAGCCACTCGGGGGGAGGAGATACGCAGTATTTT.

This chain connects TRBV5-1 to TRBJ1-4, with D maybe TRBD1 (6 bases). The CDR3 extends over 15 amino acids. Germline CDR1 and CDR2: SGHRS and YFSETQ. The V end was cut by 3 bases, the J end by 8 bases, with 17 bases between. The DNA for the CDR3 is TGCGCCAGCAGCTCCTTACAGGGTAACAGCGAAAAACTGTTTTTT. Its protein is CASSSLQGNSEKLFF.

The chain carries TRBV18 and TRBJ1-2; no clear D gene. V gave up 2 bases and J gave up 3 bases, with 7 bases separating them. The CDR3 loop spans 13 amino acids. The germline gives CDR1 KGHSH, CDR2 LQKENI. Here the CDR3 reads CASSPGGDYGYTF. The CDR3 DNA reads TGTGCCAGCTCACCAGGAGGCGACTATGGCTACACCTTC.

This clone was seen a handful of times. The chain joins TRBV10-2 to TRBJ1-6; D ambiguous. The ends were cut back, 7 bases at V and 9 bases at J, with 19 bases in the middle. CDR1 and CDR2 (germline): WSHSY, SAAADI. This CDR3 contains 15 residues. The CDR3, as DNA: TGCGCCAGCATCCCTACCCGGGATAGTAGTTCACCCCTCCACTTT. This sequence encodes CASIPTRDSSSPLHF.

The chain joins TRBV5-1 to TRBJ1-1, with TRBD1 as a possible D gene (6 bases). The V end lost 0 bases, the J end lost 5 bases, and 11 bases lay between the germline ends. Germline CDR1 reads SGHRS; CDR2 reads YFSETQ. The CDR3 extends over 14 amino acids. CDR3 DNA: TGCGCCAGCAGCTTGGTTCCGGGGACAACTGAAGCTTTCTTT. Translated, it gives CASSLVPGTTEAFF.

This clone was detected a few times. The chain couples TRBV6-1 to TRBJ1-1, with 9 bases that match TRBD1. The trim removed 5 bases at V and 4 bases at J, leaving 8 bases unmatched. The CDR3 runs to 15 residues. Germline V lookup: CDR1 MNHNS, CDR2 SASEGT. The CDR3 protein is CASSWGRTGVTEAFF. The CDR3, as DNA: TGTGCCAGCAGTTGGGGTAGGACAGGGGTCACTGAAGCTTTCTTT.

This chain connects TRBV2 to TRBJ2-1; 7 bases agree with TRBD2. Germline loops: CDR1 SNHLY, CDR2 FYNNEI. V shed 7 bases, J shed 8 bases, and the junction held 5 bases outside the gene matches. The CDR3 contains 12 residues. The CDR3 spells CASTLGGDEQFF. The CDR3 bases are TGTGCCAGCACGCTGGGGGGGGATGAGCAGTTCTTC.

The chain recombines TRBV10-3 with TRBJ2-2, with D possibly matching TRBD1 (5 bases). This CDR3 has 14 residues. Germline V gene sequence: CDR1 ENHRY, CDR2 SYGVKD. V lost 4 bases to trimming and J lost 1 base, with 7 bases between them. The CDR3 DNA is TGTGCCATCAGTGTAACAGGGAACACCGGGGAGCTGTTTTTT. Its translation is CAISVTGNTGELFF.

This clone was counted a single time. The chain uses TRBV7-2 and TRBJ2-7; D call uncertain. CDR3 length: 12 residues. Trimming cost V 2 bases and J 4 bases, with 6 bases left between them. In germline, CDR1 is SGHTA, CDR2 FQGNSA. This chain's CDR3 is CASSLHRYEQYF. In DNA form, the CDR3 reads TGTGCCAGCAGCTTACATCGGTACGAGCAGTACTTC.

This chain links TRBV30 with TRBJ1-3; D uncertain. Germline CDR1 and CDR2: GTSNPN and SVGIG (reference sequence). The germline V and J ends were trimmed by 2 bases and 0 bases, with 8 bases remaining between them. The CDR3 consists of 14 residues. CDR3 sequence (DNA): TGTGCCTGGAGTTTCGGGGTCTCTGGAAACACCATATATTTT. This translates into CAWSFGVSGNTIYF.

CDR3 DNA sequence: TGTGCCAGCAGTTTATTAGGGGCCGCCTACGAGCAGTACTTC. Protein sequence: CASSLLGAAYEQYF. The chain is built from TRBV27 and TRBJ2-7; the D gene is possibly TRBD1 (5 bases). The germline V gene encodes CDR1 MNHEY and CDR2 SMNVEV (reference sequence). This CDR3 is built from 14 residues. Trimming stripped 1 base from V and 2 bases from J, with 9 bases between.

Remarks on this clone: Other DNA sequences from this sample encode an identical CDR3 as well. This rearrangement joins TRBV9 to TRBJ2-7; 8 nucleotides agree with TRBD1. Germline lookup yields CDR1 SGDLS and CDR2 YYNGEE. V lost 3 bases and J lost 1; bases outside the gene matches: 3. This CDR3 comprises 14 residues. This CDR3 reads CASSEGQGSYEQYF. The CDR3 DNA is TGTGCCAGCAGCGAAGGACAGGGTTCCTACGAGCAGTACTTC.

This clone has just one count. This chain uses TRBV7-2 with TRBJ1-2; 10 bases line up with TRBD1. The CDR3 has 16 residues. Unmatched junction bases numbered 10, after V lost 7 bases and J lost 2 bases. Germline V lookup: CDR1 SGHTA, CDR2 FQGNSA. The CDR3: CASNPDRGRANYGYTF. The CDR3 DNA sequence: TGTGCCAGCAACCCCGACAGGGGGCGGGCCAACTATGGCTACACCTTC.

This sequence joins TRBV7-8 and TRBJ2-1; D is perhaps TRBD1 (5 bases). Germline V gene data show CDR1 as SGHVS and CDR2 as FQNEAQ. Trimming took off 5 bases at V and 7 bases at J, with 21 bases between the two ends. This CDR3 contains 16 residues. Here the CDR3 DNA reads TGTGCCAGCAGCCATTCCCTCCTGGGGCTGGCGAATGAGCAGTTCTTC. Protein product: CASSHSLLGLANEQFF.

The chain combines TRBV28 with TRBJ2-1; 9 bases match TRBD2. Trimming took 6 bases from V and 8 from J; bases not matched to a gene: 5. This CDR3 has 13 amino acids. Germline V gene sequence: CDR1 MDHEN, CDR2 SYDVKM. The CDR3 DNA reads as TGTGCCAGCAGGTGGACTAGCGTACATGAGCAGTTCTTC. This codes for CASRWTSVHEQFF.

V and J are TRBV6-4 and TRBJ2-7; 9 bases match TRBD2. Germline assignment: CDR1 MRHNA and CDR2 SNTAGT. Trimming removed 5 bases from V and 1 base from J; junction bases left unmatched: 6. The CDR3 covers 15 residues. CDR3 nucleotides: TGTGCCAGCAGTAGAGCGGGGGGTTGGTCCTACGAGCAGTACTTC. Translated, it gives CASSRAGGWSYEQYF.

The CDR3 spells CASRGPGLNTWELFF. The CDR3 DNA is TGTGCCAGCAGGGGGCCGGGACTGAATACCTGGGAGCTGTTTTTT. V gene TRBV28 combines with J gene TRBJ2-2; weak D call: TRBD2 (6 bases). The CDR3 is 15 amino acids. Germline V CDR1 and CDR2: MDHEN, SYDVKM. V lost 6 bases and J lost 9, with 20 bases in between.

The gene calls are TRBV28 and TRBJ2-7, with D perhaps TRBD1 (5 bases). CDR1 and CDR2 (germline): MDHEN, SYDVKM. The CDR3 contains 14 residues. Trimming left V 2 bases short and J 3 bases short, with 11 bases between. CDR3: CASSLAAGYYEQYF. CDR3 nucleotide sequence: TGTGCCAGCAGTTTAGCGGCAGGGTACTACGAGCAGTACTTC.

The chain joins TRBV15 to TRBJ1-5; weak D call: TRBD1 (5 bases). V lost 1 base, J lost 1 base, and 11 bases lay in between. Per germline, CDR1 LNHNV and CDR2 YYDKDF (reference sequence). The CDR3 has 16 amino acids. The CDR3 DNA reads as TGTGCCACCAGCAGAGTCCCCAGGGCGAGCAATCAGCCCCAGCATTTT. This encodes CATSRVPRASNQPQHF.

The chain uses TRBV7-3 and TRBJ2-5, with D tentatively TRBD2 (5 bases). Germline CDR1 is SGHTA and CDR2 is FQGTGA. The CDR3 has 13 amino acids. Trimming shortened V by 4 bases and J by 5 bases, and 11 bases separated the two germline ends. The DNA of the CDR3 is TGTGCCAGCAGCTATAGCGTCGGGGAGACCCAGTACTTC. It codes for CASSYSVGETQYF.

V is TRBV9 and J is TRBJ2-5, with 12 nucleotides matching TRBD2. After removal of 4 bases from V and 5 bases from J, the junction contained 12 bases not matched to a gene. This CDR3 comprises 17 residues. The germline V gene has CDR1 SGDLS and CDR2 YYNGEE. The CDR3 here is CASSLGASGGAGETQYF. Written as DNA, the CDR3 is TGTGCCAGCAGCCTCGGGGCTAGCGGGGGGGCCGGGGAGACCCAGTACTTC.

This clone has just a few counts. The genes are TRBV2 and TRBJ1-3; D is ambiguous. The CDR3 is made up of 14 amino acids. From germline, CDR1 is SNHLY and CDR2 FYNNEI. Trimming cost V 8 bases and J 0 bases, with 11 bases left between them. The CDR3 region has the DNA TGTGCCAGCGGCGGTTCCTTCTCTGGAAACACCATATATTTT. It yields the protein CASGGSFSGNTIYF. Based on the CDR3 plus reference TRBV2 and TRBJ1-3, the full variable domain is EPEVTQTPSHQVTQMGQEVILRCVPISNHLYFYWYRQILGQKVEFLVSFYNNEISEKSEIFDDQFSVERPDGSNFTLKIRSTKLEDSAMYFCASGGSFSGNTIYFGEGSWLTVV.

The rearrangement links TRBV27 to TRBJ2-7; D perhaps matches TRBD2 (5 bases). This CDR3 is 15 amino acids long. The germline CDR1 and CDR2 sequences are MNHEY and SMNVEV (reference sequence). Trimming left V 5 bases short and J 2 bases short, with 16 bases between. CDR3 in amino acids: CASSIKTGIAYEQYF. CDR3 nucleotide sequence: TGTGCCAGCAGTATAAAAACCGGGATCGCCTACGAGCAGTACTTC.

V and J are TRBV7-9 and TRBJ1-1; weak D call: TRBD1 (5 bases). Trimming pared 4 bases from V and 3 bases from J, leaving 12 bases between. The V gene's germline CDR1 is SEHNR and CDR2 FQNEAQ (reference sequence). CDR3 length: 14 amino acids. CDR3 residues: CASSSRGGDTEAFF. CDR3 bases: TGTGCCAGCAGCTCCCGGGGGGGGGACACTGAAGCTTTCTTT.

This clone was picked up a small number of times. Additional DNA sequences in this sample encode the identical CDR3. CDR3 residues: CASSPRGGDTDTQYF. The CDR3 DNA reads TGTGCCAGCTCACCCCGCGGGGGGGACACAGATACGCAGTATTTT. This chain connects TRBV18 to TRBJ2-3; TRBD2 matches 9 bases. Germline loops: CDR1 KGHSH, CDR2 LQKENI. J lost 2 bases, V lost 3 bases, and 3 bases had no gene match. This CDR3 is 15 amino acids long. Using reference TRBV18 and TRBJ2-3 for the parts outside the CDR3, the full variable domain is NAGVMQNPRHLVRRRGQEARLRCSPMKGHSHVYWYRQLPEEGLKFMVYLQKENIIDESGMPKERFSAEFPKEGPSILRIQQVVRGDSAAYFCASSPRGGDTDTQYFGPGTRLTVL.